These 27 T cell receptor beta chains originate from one sample sequenced in a study of T cells after yellow fever vaccination. TCRdb reprocessed the 5' RACE reads via MiXCR and lists one record per CDR3 protein. This sample yields about 510,000 distinct CDR3 sequences, of which around a fifth are seen a single time; 16% belongs to the top ten. The material sequenced was PBMCs, taken roughly 20 days after the first yellow fever vaccination. The receptors derive from a young man who received the YFV17D yellow fever vaccine.

This clonotype was seen ten or more times. The J gene is TRBJ1-6, the V gene TRBV3-1; D is unclear. Trimming left V 1 base short and J 6 bases short, with 10 bases between. This CDR3 contains 15 residues. The V gene's germline CDR1 is LGHDT and CDR2 YNNKEL (reference sequence). The CDR3 loop reads CASSQVVGANSPLHF. The CDR3 bases are TGTGCCAGCAGCCAAGTGGTTGGAGCTAATTCACCCCTCCACTTT.

This clonotype was picked up a small number of times. The V and J genes are TRBV28 and TRBJ2-7, with a tentative D call TRBD2 (5 bases). Germline loops: CDR1 MDHEN, CDR2 SYDVKM. With 7 bases removed from V and 3 bases from J, the gap between germline ends came to 13 bases. This CDR3 region has 13 residues. The CDR3 region has the DNA TGTGCCAGCACCATCAGCGGAGGCTACGAGCAGTACGTC. Its protein is CASTISGGYEQYV.

The rearrangement uses TRBV6-5 and TRBJ2-1; a possible D gene is TRBD2 (5 bases). Trimming cost V 10 bases and J 8 bases, with 15 bases left between them. Germline V gene data show CDR1 as MNHEY and CDR2 as SVGAGI. The CDR3 covers 12 residues. CDR3 residues: CATQAGPHEQFF. For the CDR3, the DNA is TGTGCCACCCAGGCGGGCCCTCATGAGCAGTTCTTC.

The chain has TRBV7-9 and TRBJ2-7; 7 bases match TRBD2. The trim removed 10 bases at V and 2 bases at J, leaving 14 bases unmatched. The CDR3 covers 15 residues. CDR1 and CDR2 from the germline V gene are SEHNR and FQNEAQ (reference sequence). The CDR3 loop is CATEVAGVQPYEQYF. The CDR3 DNA is TGTGCCACCGAGGTCGCGGGGGTCCAGCCCTACGAGCAGTACTTC.

V and J are TRBV7-8 and TRBJ2-5, with D uncertain. This CDR3 has 13 amino acids. Germline V gene sequence: CDR1 SGHVS, CDR2 FQNEAQ. V was pared by 5 bases and J by 5 bases, with 12 bases between. CDR3 sequence: CASSPPPVETQYF. For the CDR3, the DNA is TGTGCCAGCAGCCCACCCCCCGTGGAGACCCAGTACTTC.

The chain joins TRBV7-2 to TRBJ2-2, with 7 bases aligning to TRBD2. The CDR3 has 14 amino acids. With V trimmed by 10 bases and J by 5 bases, 10 bases remained unmatched. CDR1 is SGHTA, CDR2 FQGNSA, per germline. CDR3 in DNA: TGTGCCACGGAATCGGGACTACTGACCGGGGAGCTGTTTTTT. Encoded protein: CATESGLLTGELFF.

This clonotype was seen only a few times. This rearrangement joins TRBV5-1 to TRBJ1-1; 11 nucleotides agree with TRBD1. The V and J ends lost 3 bases and 2 bases, in that order; junction bases with no gene match: 6. The CDR3 covers 16 residues. From germline, CDR1 is SGHRS and CDR2 YFSETQ. The CDR3 DNA reads as TGCGCCAGCAGCTACACCGGGACAGGGGGTAACACTGAAGCTTTCTTT. Translating it yields CASSYTGTGGNTEAFF.

This clonotype was recorded a few times. The CDR3 here is CASSHQTPGQGAGNIQYF. CDR3 sequence (DNA): TGCGCCAGCAGCCACCAAACTCCGGGACAGGGGGCCGGAAACATTCAGTACTTC. V is TRBV4-3 and J is TRBJ2-4; TRBD1 matches at 12 bases. Germline V CDR1 and CDR2: LGHNA, YSLEER. V lost 3 bases to trimming and J lost 6 bases; unmatched junction nucleotides: 12. This CDR3 comprises 18 residues.

This clonotype was observed a few times. The chain recombines TRBV9 with TRBJ2-1; D gene unclear. The CDR3 has 16 residues. Germline CDR1 is SGDLS and CDR2 is YYNGEE. The germline V and J ends were trimmed by 4 bases and 0 bases, with 14 bases remaining between them. The CDR3 loop reads CASSQDPAGSYNEQFF. The DNA of the CDR3 is TGTGCCAGCAGCCAGGACCCTGCCGGCTCCTACAATGAGCAGTTCTTC.

The V and J genes are TRBV9 and TRBJ2-1; tentative D call: TRBD2 (5 bases). Germline loops: CDR1 SGDLS, CDR2 YYNGEE. V was trimmed by 1 base and J by 0 bases, leaving 8 bases between them. The CDR3 runs to 15 residues. The CDR3 loop is CASSVMGSSYNEQFF. DNA of the CDR3: TGTGCCAGCAGCGTAATGGGGAGCTCCTACAATGAGCAGTTCTTC. Full variable domain (rest looked up from reference TRBV9 and TRBJ2-1): DSGVTQTPKHLITATGQRVTLRCSPRSGDLSVYWYQQSLDQGLQFLIQYYNGEERAKGNILERFSAQQFPDLHSELNLSSLELGDSALYFCASSVMGSSYNEQFFGPGTRLTVL.

This clonotype has more than one count but fewer than ten. The V call is TRBV5-1, the J call TRBJ1-3; 7 bases fit TRBD1. CDR1 SGHRS and CDR2 YFSETQ come from the germline V gene. J was trimmed by 4 bases and V by 4 bases; bases with no gene match: 5. The CDR3 runs 14 residues. Here the CDR3 DNA reads TGCGCCAGCAGCCAAAGGGACAGCGGAAACACCATATATTTT. Translation: CASSQRDSGNTIYF.

This clonotype has more than one count but fewer than ten. V and J are TRBV4-1 and TRBJ1-6; 9 positions agree with TRBD1. The CDR3 totals 16 residues. The ends lost 6 bases at V and 5 bases at J; junction bases unmatched: 8. From germline, CDR1 is MGHRA and CDR2 YSYEKL. The CDR3 spells CASRSFRDRDNSPLHF. The CDR3 DNA follows: TGCGCCAGCAGATCTTTCCGGGACAGGGATAATTCACCCCTCCACTTT.

The chain couples TRBV12-3 or TRBV12-4 to TRBJ1-1, with TRBD1 matching 8 bases. This CDR3 comprises 17 residues. CDR3 DNA sequence: TGTACCTTCAGTTTCAGGGGGCGGGGTCTTGTGAACACTGAAGCTTTCTTT. Protein product: CTFSFRGRGLVNTEAFF.

This clonotype has only a few counts. This rearrangement joins TRBV4-1 to TRBJ1-2; no clear D gene. V was shortened by 0 bases and J by 4 bases, with 9 bases between the two germline ends. CDR3 length: 14 amino acids. The germline CDR1 and CDR2 sequences are MGHRA and YSYEKL. CDR3 in amino acids: CASSQDIGPYGYTF. The CDR3 coding sequence is TGCGCCAGCAGCCAAGATATAGGCCCCTATGGCTACACCTTC.

This clonotype was seen a few times. The V call is TRBV5-6, the J call TRBJ1-2; 7 bases agree with TRBD1. J gave up 4 bases and V 4 bases, and 7 bases lay outside the gene matches. The germline V gene encodes CDR1 SGHDT and CDR2 YYEEEE. This CDR3 is built from 14 residues. CDR3 in amino acids: CASSRQGGLYGYTF. CDR3 coding DNA: TGTGCCAGCAGCCGTCAGGGGGGACTCTATGGCTACACCTTC.

This clonotype was recorded a few times. The V gene is TRBV6-1, the J gene TRBJ2-7; D remains unclear. This CDR3 comprises 11 residues. Germline CDR1 reads MNHNS; CDR2 reads SASEGT. The germline V and J ends were trimmed by 6 bases and 2 bases, with 5 bases remaining between them. In DNA, the CDR3 is TGTGCCAGCAGCGAGGCCTACGAGCAGTACGTC. Translated, it gives CASSEAYEQYV.

The chain combines TRBV6-2 or TRBV6-3 with TRBJ2-7; maybe TRBD1 (5 bases). From germline, CDR1 is MNHEY and CDR2 SVGEGT. V was shortened by 3 bases and J by 0 bases, with 12 bases between the two germline ends. The CDR3 totals 15 residues. Here the CDR3 DNA reads TGTGCCAGCAGTTATGGGGCTAGGAGCTCCTACGAGCAGTACTTC. As protein: CASSYGARSSYEQYF.

The V and J genes are TRBV12-3 or TRBV12-4 and TRBJ1-4; 7 bases match TRBD1. The CDR3 totals 16 residues. V lost 3 bases, J lost 0 bases, and 4 bases stayed unmatched. The CDR3 loop is CASSFRTGSTNEKLFF. CDR3 bases: TGTGCCAGCAGTTTTAGGACAGGCTCAACTAATGAAAAACTGTTTTTT.

V and J are TRBV7-9 and TRBJ1-1, with 9 positions matching TRBD1. V shed 5 bases, J shed 7 bases, and the junction held 8 bases outside the gene matches. CDR3 length: 14 amino acids. Germline lookup yields CDR1 SEHNR and CDR2 FQNEAQ (reference sequence). CDR3 sequence reads: CASSLTGGEGEAFF. As DNA, the CDR3 is TGTGCCAGCAGCCTAACAGGGGGCGAGGGTGAAGCTTTCTTT.

This chain joins TRBV7-2 and TRBJ2-1; D might be TRBD2 (7 bases). Trimming took 8 bases from V and 10 from J, leaving 24 bases between them. The CDR3 is 15 residues long. The germline V gene encodes CDR1 SGHTA and CDR2 FQGNSA. This chain's CDR3 is CASAEMGGASREQFF. CDR3 in DNA: TGTGCCAGCGCCGAAATGGGGGGGGCCAGCCGCGAGCAGTTCTTC.

The chain uses TRBV6-1 and TRBJ2-7; D possibly corresponds to TRBD1 (6 bases). The germline V and J ends were trimmed by 6 bases and 0 bases, with 12 bases remaining between them. Germline V gene lookup returns CDR1 MNHNS and CDR2 SASEGT. The CDR3 runs 14 residues. CDR3 protein: CASSQDSSSYEQYV. In nucleotides, the CDR3 is TGTGCCAGCAGCCAGGACAGCAGCTCCTACGAGCAGTACGTC.

This clonotype has just a few counts. V and J are TRBV9 and TRBJ1-1, with no clear D. The V gene's germline CDR1 is SGDLS and CDR2 YYNGEE. Deletions cut 3 bases from V and 2 bases from J, with 11 bases between. This CDR3 contains 14 residues. The CDR3 sequence is CASSASADNTEAFF. CDR3 coding DNA: TGTGCCAGCAGCGCGAGTGCGGATAACACTGAAGCTTTCTTT.

This clonotype was detected ten times or more. V usage is TRBV18 and J usage is TRBJ1-2; D not resolved. The V gene lost 6 bases and the J gene lost 13 bases, with 21 bases spanning the gap. CDR3 length equals 13 residues. The V gene's germline CDR1 is KGHSH and CDR2 LQKENI. CDR3 region: CASSPSDSRGSTF. The DNA of the CDR3 is TGTGCCAGCTCCCCGTCGGACTCCCGAGGGAGCACCTTC. The variable domain in full, with the rest retrieved from reference TRBV18 and TRBJ1-2, is NAGVMQNPRHLVRRRGQEARLRCSPMKGHSHVYWYRQLPEEGLKFMVYLQKENIIDESGMPKERFSAEFPKEGPSILRIQQVVRGDSAAYFCASSPSDSRGSTFGSGTRLTVV.

This clonotype was counted a few times. V and J are TRBV3-1 and TRBJ2-1; 7 bases map to TRBD2. CDR3 length equals 15 residues. After removal of 6 bases from V and 2 bases from J, the junction contained 7 bases not matched to a gene. CDR1 is LGHDT, CDR2 YNNKEL, per germline (reference sequence). CDR3 sequence (DNA): TGTGCCAGCAGGCCTGGGGGGGGACCCTACAATGAGCAGTTCTTC. Amino acid sequence: CASRPGGGPYNEQFF.

The chain employs TRBV4-1 and TRBJ2-4; 8 nucleotides line up with TRBD1. J lost 6 bases, V lost 0 bases, and 7 bases had no gene match. The germline CDR1 and CDR2 sequences are MGHRA and YSYEKL. This CDR3 comprises 16 residues. This chain's CDR3 is CASSQEWGTGINIQYF. For the CDR3, the DNA is TGCGCCAGCAGCCAAGAGTGGGGGACAGGAATAAACATTCAGTACTTC.

The genes are TRBV11-2 and TRBJ1-2; D unresolved. This CDR3 contains 13 residues. Germline CDR1 is SGHAT and CDR2 is FQNNGV. Trimming cost V 4 bases and J 1 base, with 7 bases left between them. The CDR3 DNA is TGTGCCAGCAGCTCAGGTGTTAACTATGGCTACACCTTC. It yields the protein CASSSGVNYGYTF.

J is TRBJ1-2 and V is TRBV6-1; D is uncertain. CDR1 MNHNS and CDR2 SASEGT come from the germline V gene. The CDR3 covers 14 residues. Trimming stripped 6 bases from V and 4 bases from J, with 15 bases between. CDR3 amino acids: CASRPPGLFYGYTF. The CDR3 bases are TGTGCCAGCAGACCCCCGGGCCTATTCTATGGCTACACCTTC.